This TCR beta chain was recorded in a study of T cell repertoires in cytomegalovirus infection (dated by TCRdb to 2018 to 2020). Regarding the study in general: The HLA type of each donor mattered for the analysis, because public TCR beta signatures pointed to carriage of CMV infection along with the matching HLA type. The paper's findings and limits, for the study overall: The ex vivo response was dominated by HLA-C-restricted CMV-specific TCR beta clonotypes, which also provided the single most frequent clonotype in two of eight donors. In both this cohort and an independent approximately 350-donor cohort, the cumulative frequency of public TCR beta family members distinguished carriers of CMV infection plus the relevant HLA type.

A note on this clonotype: Its recognized antigen is unknown. Qualities for individual bases were not recorded, and no much larger clone is one base off.

Instrument used: Illumina HiSeq 1500. The raw public reads went through TCRdb reprocessing: fastp at Q25, MiXCR clone calling, in-frame beta chains kept. Merged by CDR3 protein, the rows form single entries marked with the most common genes and DNA. This sample comprises 150,000 to 200,000 distinct CDR3 sequences, 28% of them detected only once. The ten largest account for 30% to 40% of the sample. CDR1 and CDR2, per the germline V gene, are SGHDT and YYEEEE. Reading from cysteine to phenylalanine, the CDR3 counts 15 amino acids. Just the 45-base CDR3 DNA is kept, in frame starting at base 1. At the junction V is shortened by 0 bases and J by 6 bases; bases outside the gene matches: 4.

Sequencing was performed on PBMCs. Here the chain combines TRBV5-6 and TRBJ1-1, with 11 bases aligning to TRBD1. The source is a human donor in good health (CMV status not recorded). Some clones in this sample may be carry-over from other donors' samples. CDR3 protein: CASSLVGTGGSEAFF. The DNA reads as follows: TGTGCCAGCAGCTTGGTCGGGACAGGGGGTTCTGAAGCTTTCTTT.